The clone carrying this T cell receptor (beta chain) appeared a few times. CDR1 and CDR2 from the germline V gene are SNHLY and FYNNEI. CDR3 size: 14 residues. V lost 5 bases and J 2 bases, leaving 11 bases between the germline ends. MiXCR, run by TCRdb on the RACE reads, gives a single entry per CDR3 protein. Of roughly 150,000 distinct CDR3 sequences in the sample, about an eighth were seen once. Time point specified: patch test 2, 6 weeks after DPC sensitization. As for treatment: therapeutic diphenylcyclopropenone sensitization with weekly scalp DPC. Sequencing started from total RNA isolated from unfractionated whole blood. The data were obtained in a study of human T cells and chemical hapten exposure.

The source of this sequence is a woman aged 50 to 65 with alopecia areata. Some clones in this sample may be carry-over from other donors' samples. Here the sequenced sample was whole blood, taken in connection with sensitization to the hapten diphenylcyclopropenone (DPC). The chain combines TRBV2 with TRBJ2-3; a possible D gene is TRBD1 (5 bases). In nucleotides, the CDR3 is TGTGCCAGCAGTATGGACAAGATCACAGATACGCAGTATTTT. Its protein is CASSMDKITDTQYF. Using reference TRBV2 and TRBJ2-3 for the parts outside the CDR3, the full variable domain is EPEVTQTPSHQVTQMGQEVILRCVPISNHLYFYWYRQILGQKVEFLVSFYNNEISEKSEIFDDQFSVERPDGSNFTLKIRSTKLEDSAMYFCASSMDKITDTQYFGPGTRLTVL.